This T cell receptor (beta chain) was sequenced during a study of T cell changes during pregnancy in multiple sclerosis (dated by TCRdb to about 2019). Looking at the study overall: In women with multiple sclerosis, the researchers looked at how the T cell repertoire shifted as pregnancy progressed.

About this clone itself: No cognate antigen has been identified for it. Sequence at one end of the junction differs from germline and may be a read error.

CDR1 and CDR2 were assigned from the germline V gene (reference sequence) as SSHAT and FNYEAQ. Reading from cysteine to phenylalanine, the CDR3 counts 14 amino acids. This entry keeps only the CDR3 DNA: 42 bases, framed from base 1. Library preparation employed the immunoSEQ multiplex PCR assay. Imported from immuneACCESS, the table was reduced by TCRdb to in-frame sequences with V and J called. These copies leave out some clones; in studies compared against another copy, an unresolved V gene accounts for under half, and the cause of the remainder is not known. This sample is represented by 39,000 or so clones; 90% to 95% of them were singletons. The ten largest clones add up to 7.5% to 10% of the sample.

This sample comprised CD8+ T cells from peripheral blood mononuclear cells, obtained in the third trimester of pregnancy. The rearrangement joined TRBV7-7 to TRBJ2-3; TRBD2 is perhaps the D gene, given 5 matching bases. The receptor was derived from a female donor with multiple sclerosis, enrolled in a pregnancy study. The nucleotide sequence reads TGTGCTAGCAGCTTAGCGTTTAGTGCAGATACGCAGTATTTT. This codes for CASSLAFSADTQYF. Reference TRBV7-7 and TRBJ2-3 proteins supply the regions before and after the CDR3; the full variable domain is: GAGVSQSPRYKVTKRGQDVTLRCDPISSHATLYWYQQALGQGPEFLTYFNYEAQPDKSGLPSDRFSAERPEGSISTLTIQRTEQRDSAMYRCASSLAFSADTQYFGPGTRLTVL.